The TCR beta chain described here comes from a study of OX40 agonist ivuxolimab in advanced cancers. Study-level background: With a range of roughly 20 to 80, age averaged about 59 years, and about 83% were male.

Blood sampling took place at baseline, cycle 4 day 1, and cycle 7 day 1. Profiling relied on immunoSEQ multiplex PCR, and the TCRdb table lists in-frame clones only, not all of them. The repertoire has nearly 50,000 clones, 80% to 85% of them found once; the top ten carry around 7%. Trimming removed 1 base from V and 0 bases from J, with 9 bases in between. Germline V lookup: CDR1 SGHAT, CDR2 FQNNGV. The CDR3 is 15 amino acids. As concerns this clone: Its cognate antigen is unknown.

General study points: Among some nonresponders, normalized T-cell clonal expansion was also low. In CD8+ T cells, expanded clones were on average more numerous than in CD4+.

The TCR comes from an adult with an advanced solid tumor such as melanoma, head and neck, liver or kidney cancer. Specimen: CD4+ or CD8+ T cells sorted from blood, collected in a trial of the OX40 agonist ivuxolimab. The rearrangement joins TRBV11-2 to TRBJ1-1; D is perhaps TRBD1 (5 bases). The chain's CDR3 is CASSLGTYMNTEAFF. The DNA for the CDR3 is TGTGCCAGCAGCTTAGGGACATATATGAACACTGAAGCTTTCTTT.